These 9 T cell receptor beta chains came from one sample sequenced in a study of cytomegalovirus exposure and HLA in healthy donors. PCR employed 60 Vbeta and 13 Jbeta primers. Profiled with immunoSEQ multiplex PCR; TCRdb holds only in-frame clones, not every one. Here the sample spans 75,000 to 80,000 clones, around 65% being singletons. Input material: PBMCs. Source of these receptors: a man in his 60s in good health and CMV-seropositive.

This clone was observed a handful of times. The chain carries TRBV4-1 and TRBJ2-1, with 11 bases lining up with TRBD2. CDR3 length: 17 amino acids. Trimming took 1 base from V and 5 from J; bases not matched to a gene: 7. Germline V gene lookup returns CDR1 MGHRA and CDR2 YSYEKL. The CDR3 nucleotides are TGCGCCAGCAGCCAAGTAATAGCGGGAGGGCCTCACAATGAGCAGTTCTTC. Translation gives CASSQVIAGGPHNEQFF.

The chain links TRBV4-3 to TRBJ1-4, with TRBD1 matching over 8 bases. The CDR3 covers 16 residues. CDR1 LGHNA and CDR2 YSLEER come from the germline V gene. The J segment lost 0 bases and the V segment lost 4 bases, leaving 4 bases of the junction unmatched. The CDR3 region is CASSLGQGATNEKLFF. The DNA of the CDR3 is TGCGCCAGCAGCCTCGGACAGGGAGCAACTAATGAAAAACTGTTTTTT.

The V gene is TRBV19, the J gene TRBJ2-1; 10 nucleotides match TRBD1. The germline V gene has CDR1 LNHDA and CDR2 SQIVND (reference sequence). Trimming removed 5 bases from V and 12 bases from J; junction bases left unmatched: 7. The CDR3 totals 13 residues. CDR3 bases: TGTGCCAGTAGTCCAGACAGGGGGCAGGGGCAGTTCTTC. Translating gives CASSPDRGQGQFF.

Only one count was recorded for this clone. The chain links TRBV6-1 to TRBJ1-4; D may be TRBD1 (5 bases). The V end lost 7 bases, the J end lost 5 bases, and 14 bases lay between the germline ends. Germline-derived CDR1 and CDR2 are MNHNS and SASEGT. The CDR3 loop spans 14 amino acids. CDR3 region: CASTFGRANEKLFF. Here the CDR3 DNA reads TGTGCCAGCACATTCGGCAGGGCCAATGAAAAACTGTTTTTT.

This clone was seen once. The chain uses TRBV7-8 and TRBJ2-5; the D gene is possibly TRBD1 (6 bases). The V end lost 2 bases, the J end lost 3 bases, and 16 bases lay between the germline ends. From germline, CDR1 is SGHVS and CDR2 FQNEAQ. The CDR3 loop spans 16 amino acids. CDR3 amino acids: CASSLRWTAGEETQYF. CDR3 in DNA: TGTGCCAGCAGCTTAAGGTGGACTGCAGGGGAAGAGACCCAGTACTTC.

This chain links TRBV11-2 with TRBJ1-2, with 9 bases identical to TRBD1. Germline V gene data show CDR1 as SGHAT and CDR2 as FQNNGV. V shed 5 bases, J shed 8 bases, and the junction held 15 bases outside the gene matches. This CDR3 is built from 16 residues. The CDR3 spells CASSQQGAQVRGGYTF. CDR3 in DNA: TGTGCCAGCAGCCAACAGGGGGCCCAGGTCAGGGGGGGCTACACCTTC. The full variable domain, completed using reference TRBV11-2 and TRBJ1-2, is EAGVAQSPRYKIIEKRQSVAFWCNPISGHATLYWYQQILGQGPKLLIQFQNNGVVDDSQLPKDRFSAERLKGVDSTLKIQPAKLEDSAVYLCASSQQGAQVRGGYTFGSGTRLTVV.

This sequence joins TRBV29-1 and TRBJ2-7, with a tentative D call TRBD2 (5 bases). V lost 1 base, J lost 9 bases, and 22 bases lay in between. The CDR3 is 15 residues long. Germline-derived CDR1 and CDR2 are SQVTM and ANQGSEA. CDR3 sequence reads: CSVEAQAGKSFGQYF. The DNA of the CDR3 is TGCAGCGTTGAAGCTCAGGCGGGCAAGTCGTTCGGGCAGTACTTC.

V usage is TRBV30 and J usage is TRBJ2-1; tentatively, D is TRBD1 (5 bases). The CDR3 is made up of 13 amino acids. CDR1 is GTSNPN, CDR2 SVGIG, per germline (reference sequence). V lost 2 bases and J 4 bases, leaving 9 bases between the germline ends. CDR3 loop: CAWSNQGYNEQFF. DNA for the CDR3: TGTGCCTGGAGTAACCAGGGTTACAATGAGCAGTTCTTC.

The rearrangement uses TRBV6-6 and TRBJ2-5; 9 nucleotides align to TRBD1. Unmatched junction bases numbered 6, after V lost 2 bases and J lost 5 bases. From germline, CDR1 is MNHNY and CDR2 SVGAGI (reference sequence). This CDR3 contains 15 residues. In DNA form, the CDR3 reads TGTGCCAGCAGTTACCCGGGACAGGGAGGTGAGACCCAGTACTTC. It specifies CASSYPGQGGETQYF.